These T cell receptor beta chains were read from a single sample in a study of blood T cell repertoires in COVID-19. Only in-frame clones appear in the TCRdb table, and some are missing; sequencing was by immunoSEQ multiplex PCR. This table holds some 300,000 clones, around 90% found once. The sequenced material came from PBMCs or T cells enriched from blood (not recorded which). The receptors shown here come from a woman in her 40s who had recovered from COVID-19. Both conserved end residues are part of each CDR3. The D gene is left open where the match is weak. Clone size appears in some rows only: once, few, many, or a class for an expanded clone.

J,D,size,V,length,CDR3,DNA
TRBJ1-4,.,once,TRBV12-3/TRBV12-4,13,CASSFTGTEKLFF,TGTGCCAGCAGTTTCACAGGGACTGAAAAACTGTTTTTT
TRBJ1-2,TRBD1,.,TRBV3-1/TRBV3-2,12,CASLDRGGGYTF,TGTGCCAGCCTGGACAGGGGGGGTGGCTACACCTTC
TRBJ2-3,TRBD1,.,TRBV7-2,18,CASSLSPSGTGTTDTQYF,TGTGCCAGCAGCTTATCTCCCTCCGGGACAGGGACCACAGATACGCAGTATTTT
TRBJ2-7,TRBD2,.,TRBV5-1,14,CASGLAQRGYEQYF,TGCGCCAGCGGCTTGGCCCAGCGGGGGTACGAGCAGTACTTC
TRBJ1-2,.,.,TRBV5-1,14,CASSLDGNSNGYTF,TGCGCCAGCAGCTTGGACGGGAATTCAAATGGCTACACCTTC
TRBJ2-1,TRBD2,once,TRBV5-1,18,CASSSEPSGGPRRNEQFF,TGCGCCAGCAGCTCGGAACCTAGCGGGGGGCCCAGGAGGAATGAGCAGTTCTTC
TRBJ1-1,TRBD1,.,TRBV29-1,12,CSVGQGNTEAFF,TGCAGCGTAGGACAGGGGAACACTGAAGCTTTCTTT
TRBJ1-5,.,.,TRBV7-9,16,CASSLAPNGSNQPQHF,TGTGCCAGCAGCTTAGCGCCCAACGGTAGCAATCAGCCCCAGCATTTT
TRBJ1-2,.,.,TRBV10-3,14,CAISQRGRNYGYTF,TGTGCCATCAGCCAGCGGGGCCGGAACTATGGCTACACCTTC
TRBJ2-3,TRBD2,.,TRBV4-1,16,CASSRELAGNTDTQYF,TGCGCCAGCAGCCGAGAACTAGCGGGGAACACAGATACGCAGTATTTT
TRBJ1-5,TRBD1,.,TRBV25-1,18,CASSEVGTGGGSNQPQHF,TGTGCCAGCAGTGAAGTCGGGACAGGGGGCGGGAGCAATCAGCCCCAGCATTTT
TRBJ1-2,.,.,TRBV24-1,16,CATSDSTTGSPYGYTF,TGTGCCACCAGTGATTCAACTACAGGGTCCCCCTATGGCTACACCTTC
TRBJ2-1,.,.,TRBV15,15,CATSRESGGAIEQFF,TGTGCCACCAGCAGAGAAAGTGGGGGGGCGATTGAGCAGTTCTTC
TRBJ2-1,TRBD2,.,TRBV5-4,15,CASSPTSGGVNEQFF,TGTGCCAGCAGCCCCACTAGCGGGGGGGTCAATGAGCAGTTCTTC
TRBJ1-2,TRBD1,.,TRBV11-2,15,CASSPYPDRDNGYTF,TGTGCCAGCAGCCCATACCCGGACAGGGACAATGGCTACACCTTC
TRBJ1-2,.,.,TRBV29-1,11,CSMLAGDGYTF,TGCAGCATGCTGGCAGGGGATGGCTACACCTTC
TRBJ1-1,.,.,TRBV20-1,11,CSAAGVTEAFF,TGCAGTGCTGCAGGGGTGACTGAAGCTTTCTTT
TRBJ2-1,TRBD2,.,TRBV9,16,CASSVGLAGHDNEQFF,TGTGCCAGCAGCGTAGGACTAGCGGGGCATGACAATGAGCAGTTCTTC
TRBJ1-5,TRBD1,.,TRBV29-1,15,CSVAKDRGWNQPQHF,TGCAGCGTTGCTAAAGACAGGGGATGGAATCAGCCCCAGCATTTT
TRBJ1-5,.,.,TRBV7-2,14,CASSQEYSNQPQHF,TGTGCCAGCAGCCAAGAGTATAGCAATCAGCCCCAGCATTTT
TRBJ1-1,TRBD1,.,TRBV19,14,CASRSGQGNTEAFF,TGTGCCAGTAGGAGCGGACAGGGGAACACTGAAGCTTTCTTT
TRBJ1-6,.,once,TRBV5-1,15,CASSEKDGGGSPLHF,TGCGCCAGCAGCGAAAAAGATGGGGGAGGTTCACCCCTCCACTTT
TRBJ2-5,.,.,TRBV2,13,CASSVEGGETQYF,TGTGCCAGCAGTGTGGAAGGCGGGGAGACCCAGTACTTC
TRBJ1-1,.,.,TRBV5-5,15,CASSLRIGGNTEAFF,TGTGCCAGCAGCTTGAGGATAGGAGGAAACACTGAAGCTTTCTTT
TRBJ1-1,.,.,TRBV6-5,12,CASSPGNTEAFF,TGTGCCAGCAGCCCCGGGAACACTGAAGCTTTCTTT
TRBJ2-2,.,.,TRBV7-2,14,CASSLQRGTGELFF,TGTGCCAGCAGCTTACAAAGGGGCACCGGGGAGCTGTTTTTT
TRBJ1-2,.,few,TRBV7-2,13,CASSFETGGGYTF,TGTGCCAGCAGCTTCGAGACAGGAGGTGGCTACACCTTC
TRBJ2-1,TRBD2,.,TRBV6-5,15,CASSYGGSTYNEQFF,TGTGCCAGCAGTTACGGCGGGAGTACGTACAATGAGCAGTTCTTC
TRBJ1-2,TRBD1,few,TRBV5-3,16,CARSFDTDRANYGYTF,TGTGCCAGAAGCTTCGATACGGACAGGGCCAACTATGGCTACACCTTC
TRBJ2-3,.,.,TRBV6-5,13,CASLPYGPDTQYF,TGTGCCAGCCTCCCTTATGGCCCTGATACGCAGTATTTT
TRBJ2-1,.,.,TRBV7-3,14,CASSLMLASDEQFF,TGTGCCAGCAGCTTAATGCTAGCGTCCGATGAGCAGTTCTTC
TRBJ1-2,.,.,TRBV2,14,CASIDRRTGSGYTF,TGTGCCAGCATCGACCGGCGAACAGGATCTGGCTACACCTTC
TRBJ2-2,TRBD2,.,TRBV4-1,15,CASSQLAGVGGELFF,TGCGCCAGCAGCCAACTAGCGGGAGTAGGCGGGGAGCTGTTTTTT
TRBJ2-1,.,.,TRBV7-2,15,CASSLTTGAYNEQFF,TGTGCCAGCAGTTTAACTACAGGAGCCTACAATGAGCAGTTCTTC
TRBJ2-5,TRBD2,.,TRBV2,16,CASSDPSGRASETQYF,TGTGCCAGCAGTGACCCTAGCGGGAGGGCCTCGGAGACCCAGTACTTC
TRBJ1-2,.,once,TRBV15,13,CATSRDPSYGYTF,TGTGCCACCAGCAGAGATCCCTCCTATGGCTACACCTTC
TRBJ2-4,.,.,TRBV7-2,16,CASSWTGETAKNIQYF,TGTGCCAGCAGCTGGACCGGGGAAACGGCCAAAAACATTCAGTACTTC